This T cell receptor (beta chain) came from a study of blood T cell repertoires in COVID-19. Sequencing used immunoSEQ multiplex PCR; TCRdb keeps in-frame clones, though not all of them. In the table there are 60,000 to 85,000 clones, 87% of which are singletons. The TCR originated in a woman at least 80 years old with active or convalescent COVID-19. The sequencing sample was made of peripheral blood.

The chain's CDR3 is CASSPPGQGALTNEKLFF. The CDR3 DNA sequence: TGTGCCAGCAGCCCACCGGGACAGGGGGCTTTGACTAATGAAAAACTGTTTTTT. The chain employs TRBV28 and TRBJ1-4; 12 positions match TRBD1. The CDR3 sequence is 18 residues long. Germline CDR1 and CDR2: MDHEN and SYDVKM. V was pared by 6 bases and J by 2 bases, with 10 bases of the junction left unmatched.